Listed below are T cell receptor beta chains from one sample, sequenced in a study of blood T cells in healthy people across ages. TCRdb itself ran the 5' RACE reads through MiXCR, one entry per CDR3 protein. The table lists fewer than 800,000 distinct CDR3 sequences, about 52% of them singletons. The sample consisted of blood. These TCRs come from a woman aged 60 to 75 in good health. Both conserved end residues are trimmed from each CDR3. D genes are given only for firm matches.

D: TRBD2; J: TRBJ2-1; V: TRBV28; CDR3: ASSLGPAGWSNEQF
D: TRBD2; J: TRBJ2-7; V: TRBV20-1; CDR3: SARPTSDYEQY
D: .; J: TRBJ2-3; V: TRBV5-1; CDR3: ASGFRGAPADTQY
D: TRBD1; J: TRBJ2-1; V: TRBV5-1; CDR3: ASSLGNTGGYNEQF
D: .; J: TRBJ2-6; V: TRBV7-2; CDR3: ASSKRTGTGANVLT
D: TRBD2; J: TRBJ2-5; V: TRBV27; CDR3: ASSLRSPPGGVQETQY
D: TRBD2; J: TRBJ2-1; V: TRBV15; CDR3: ATSDPLAFRVNEQF
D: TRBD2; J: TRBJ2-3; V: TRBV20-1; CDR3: SADRAGVGDTQY
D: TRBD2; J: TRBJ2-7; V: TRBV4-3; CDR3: ASSQDRGERELSYEQY
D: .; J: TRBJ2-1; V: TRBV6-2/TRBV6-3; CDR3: ASSYGGEDDNEQF
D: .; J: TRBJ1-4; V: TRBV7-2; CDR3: ASTIKHGASEKLF
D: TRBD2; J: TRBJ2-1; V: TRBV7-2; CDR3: ASSLTGTSGRGDEQF
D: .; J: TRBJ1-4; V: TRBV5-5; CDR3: ASSLWGFANEKLF
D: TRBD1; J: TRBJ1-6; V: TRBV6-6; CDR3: ASSHMTGGNSPLH
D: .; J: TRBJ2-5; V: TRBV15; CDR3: ATSRGSAGMETQY
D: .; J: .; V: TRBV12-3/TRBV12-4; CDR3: ASNRIPGPLSFDEQY
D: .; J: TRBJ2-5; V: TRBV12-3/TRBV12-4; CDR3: ASNPGGRTQY
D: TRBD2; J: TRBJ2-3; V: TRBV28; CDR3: ASSPRGGPTDTQY
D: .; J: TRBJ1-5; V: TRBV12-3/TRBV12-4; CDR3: ASSYSAGDQPQH
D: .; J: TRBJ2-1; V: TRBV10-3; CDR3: AISARELSNEQF
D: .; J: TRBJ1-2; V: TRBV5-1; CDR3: ASSLGDLITGGYT
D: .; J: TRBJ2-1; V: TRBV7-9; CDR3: ANTRAGGYNEQF
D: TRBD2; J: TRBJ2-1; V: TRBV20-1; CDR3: SAPLTPAGGTSYNEQF
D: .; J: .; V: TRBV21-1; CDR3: ASSKAMDNSYEQY
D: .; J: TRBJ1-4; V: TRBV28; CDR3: ASSSRTQINEKLF
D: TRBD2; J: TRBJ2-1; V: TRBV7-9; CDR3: ASSPPRREGLGYNEQF
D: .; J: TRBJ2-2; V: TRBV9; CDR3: ASSDPRTRSTGELF
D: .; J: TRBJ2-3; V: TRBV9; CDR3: ASSVAGLVITDTQY
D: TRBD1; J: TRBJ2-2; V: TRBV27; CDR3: ASSLGQTRGTGELF